This entry features one TCR beta chain sequence. Via MiXCR, TCRdb re-called the 5' RACE reads, giving one row per CDR3 protein. In the table there are approximately 210,000 distinct CDR3 sequences, about 18% of which are singletons. This sample stems from a study of T-cell memory formation after mild COVID-19. In the study overall: The two donors had largely donor-specific TCR clusters.

This TCR was recovered from an adult woman who had mild COVID-19 (a few samples of this study predate the infection). Cell type and time point are not known. Specimen: PBMCs or a T cell subset sorted from them (not recorded which).

CDR3 protein: CASGPLKPGPTWNEQFF. CDR3 DNA: TGTGCTAGTGGTCCGCTCAAACCGGGTCCCACGTGGAATGAGCAGTTCTTC. The chain combines TRBV12-5 with TRBJ2-1; D not certain. Germline CDR1 is LGHNT and CDR2 is FRNRAP. The CDR3 sequence is 17 residues long. Trimming removed 5 bases from V and 7 bases from J, with 24 bases in between.